This TCR beta chain was recovered during a study of T cell responses to AZD1222 COVID-19 vaccine. Study context: Analysis merged second doses at about 4 or about 12 weeks.

TCRdb's copy holds only in-frame clones and misses some; the assay was immunoSEQ multiplex PCR. The sample has around 100,000 clones; 80% to 90% are singletons. V gave up 0 bases and J gave up 3 bases, with 18 bases separating them. Germline-derived CDR1 and CDR2 are LGHDT and YNNKEL (reference sequence). The CDR3 runs to 19 residues. Of note for this clone: Its antigen is not identified.

Notes on the study in general: Nearly half of spike-specific TCRs reportedly target unmutated variant regions. The repertoires were collected only after the peak T cell response. Clonal diversity may have been underestimated, and the donors were mostly white British, with more females than males.

The rearrangement links TRBV3-1 (or the pseudogene TRBV3-2) to TRBJ2-6, with D possibly being TRBD1 (5 bases). This receptor was identified in an adult in good health. The specimen comprised peripheral blood, sampled on day 0 of AZD1222 vaccination. The CDR3 is CASSQDLQGVFFGANVLTF. CDR3 nucleotide sequence: TGTGCCAGCAGCCAAGATTTGCAAGGGGTCTTCTTTGGGGCCAACGTCCTGACTTTC.